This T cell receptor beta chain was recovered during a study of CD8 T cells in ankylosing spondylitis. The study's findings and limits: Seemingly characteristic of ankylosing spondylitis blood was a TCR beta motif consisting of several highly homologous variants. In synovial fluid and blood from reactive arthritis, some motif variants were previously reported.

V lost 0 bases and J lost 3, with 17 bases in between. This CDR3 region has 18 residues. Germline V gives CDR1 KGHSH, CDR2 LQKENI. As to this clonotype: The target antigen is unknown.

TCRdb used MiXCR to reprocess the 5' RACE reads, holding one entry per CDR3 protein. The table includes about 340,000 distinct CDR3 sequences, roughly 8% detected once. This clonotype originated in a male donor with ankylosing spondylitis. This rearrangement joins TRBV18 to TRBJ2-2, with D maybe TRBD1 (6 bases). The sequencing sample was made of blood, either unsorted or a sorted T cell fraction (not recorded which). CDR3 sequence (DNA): TGTGCCAGCTCACCACCGAAGCGAGGGGGAAGGGACACCGGGGAGCTGTTTTTT. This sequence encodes CASSPPKRGGRDTGELFF.